This T cell receptor (beta chain) was sequenced in a study of T-cell reconstitution after alpha-beta-depleted transplantation in children. Library preparation (for TCRbeta) was performed with unique molecular identifiers. TCRdb used MiXCR to reprocess the PCR reads, holding one entry per CDR3 protein. This table has roughly 490,000 distinct CDR3 sequences, over 10% appearing once. In regard to this clonotype: Its specificity is unknown.

Trimming took off 3 bases at V and 0 bases at J, with 19 bases between the two ends. The CDR3 is 18 residues long. The germline CDR1 and CDR2 sequences are SGHAT and FQDESV (reference sequence). General study points: Surviving recipient T cells and thymic progenitors accounted for the high day-60 TCRbeta diversity observed in some patients.

The source was PBMCs, mostly from graft donor cells, collected 180 days after TCRalphabeta/CD19-depleted stem cell transplant. The rearrangement uses TRBV11-1 and TRBJ2-3; D perhaps matches TRBD1 (5 bases). The sequence came from a female patient aged 2-9 years who had a stem cell transplant for aplastic anemia, so the T cells may come from the graft donor. CDR3 DNA: TGTGCCAGCAGCTTTCCCGTCCCCCAGGGAACTAGCACAGATACGCAGTATTTT. Translating gives CASSFPVPQGTSTDTQYF.